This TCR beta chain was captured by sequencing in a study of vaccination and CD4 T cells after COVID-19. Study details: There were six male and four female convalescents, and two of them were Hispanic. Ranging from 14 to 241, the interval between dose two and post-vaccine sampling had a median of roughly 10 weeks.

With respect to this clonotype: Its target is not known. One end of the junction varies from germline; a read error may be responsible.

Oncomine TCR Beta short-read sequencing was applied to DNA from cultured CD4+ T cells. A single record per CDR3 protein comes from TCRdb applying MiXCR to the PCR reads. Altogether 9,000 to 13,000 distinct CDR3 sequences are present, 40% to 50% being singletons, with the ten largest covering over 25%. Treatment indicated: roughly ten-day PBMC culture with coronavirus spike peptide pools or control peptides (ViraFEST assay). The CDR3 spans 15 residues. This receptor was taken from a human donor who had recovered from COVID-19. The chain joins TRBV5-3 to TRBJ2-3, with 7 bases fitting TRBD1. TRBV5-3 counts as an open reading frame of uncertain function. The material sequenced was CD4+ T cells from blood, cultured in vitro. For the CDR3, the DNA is TGTGCCAGCAGCTCTACAGGGGTCGGCACAGATACGCAGTATTTT. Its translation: CASSSTGVGTDTQYF.